This T cell receptor beta chain was sequenced for a study of blood T cell repertoires in COVID-19. The V and J ends lost 5 bases and 0 bases respectively, with 12 bases between them. In germline, CDR1 is SGHRS, CDR2 YFSETQ. CDR3 size: 15 residues. In the original processing: Scientists estimated how many nucleated cells there were by amplifying reference gene primers. Repertoires were generated with immunoSEQ multiplex PCR, while TCRdb's copy carries only in-frame clones and drops some. D and trimming come from the DNA, and the V and J calls and clone size come from that table. The repertoire holds about 190,000 clones, with more than 85% as singletons.

Sequencing was performed on peripheral blood. The chain recombines TRBV5-1 with TRBJ1-5; D is unclear. The sequence came from a man in his 70s with active or convalescent COVID-19. The CDR3 nucleotides read TGCGCCAGCAGAACGGACGGGGATAGCAATCAGCCCCAGCATTTT. Its protein product is CASRTDGDSNQPQHF.